These 19 T cell receptor beta chains originate from one sample sequenced in a study of monozygotic twins with inflammatory bowel disease. TCRdb re-called the 5' RACE reads and shows each CDR3 protein once, DNA omitted. This listing includes 350,000 to 500,000 distinct CDR3 sequences. Sample: blood. All receptors come from a human donor with ulcerative colitis or Crohn's disease, or a healthy co-twin of an affected twin (not recorded which).

The chain uses TRBV10-3 and TRBJ2-1; TCRdb picks TRBD2, but there is no DNA to check that call. Germline CDR1 reads ENHRY; CDR2 reads SYGVKD. This CDR3 has 16 amino acids. This chain's CDR3 is CAISDGAGGIGEVQFF.

This rearrangement joins TRBV20-1 to TRBJ1-5; TCRdb lists TRBD1, though no DNA is available to test this call. CDR1 and CDR2 (germline): DFQATT, SNEGSKA (reference sequence). The CDR3 length is 14 residues. The CDR3 is CSARPTGGGEPQHF.

This chain links TRBV5-4 with TRBJ2-5; TCRdb names TRBD2, which stays unverified in the absence of DNA. The germline gives CDR1 SGHNT, CDR2 YYREEE (reference sequence). The CDR3 loop spans 15 amino acids. The CDR3 loop is CASSLGLAPGETQYF.

This chain joins TRBV10-3 and TRBJ2-5; TCRdb names TRBD1, which stays unverified in the absence of DNA. Looked up from germline, CDR1 is ENHRY and CDR2 is SYGVKD. This CDR3 has 13 amino acids. The CDR3 loop is CAISVGGRETQYF.

CDR3 in amino acids: CASSHSSYEQYF. The genes are TRBV27 and TRBJ2-7. CDR1 is MNHEY, CDR2 SMNVEV, per germline (reference sequence). The CDR3 sequence is 12 residues long.

This chain uses TRBV12-3 or TRBV12-4 with TRBJ1-5; the D call of TRBD1 rests on TCRdb alone, since no DNA is present to check it. The CDR3 runs to 15 residues. Here the CDR3 reads CASSRSGAGNQPQHF.

The rearrangement uses TRBV27 and TRBJ2-7; without DNA, the TCRdb call of TRBD2 cannot be checked. The germline V gene has CDR1 MNHEY and CDR2 SMNVEV (reference sequence). This CDR3 is 15 amino acids long. This CDR3 is CASSFELAGRDEQYF.

The CDR3 protein is CSVSSRRGDTGELFF. The gene calls are TRBV29-1 and TRBJ2-2; the TCRdb call, TRBD1, lacks DNA for checking. The CDR3 is 15 residues long. The germline gives CDR1 SQVTM, CDR2 ANQGSEA.

J is TRBJ2-5 and V is TRBV12-3 or TRBV12-4; TCRdb names TRBD2, which stays unverified in the absence of DNA. The length of the CDR3 is 15 residues. The CDR3 loop is CASSLEREGQETQYF.

V is TRBV9 and J is TRBJ2-7; TCRdb's D gene call, TRBD2, goes unchecked for lack of DNA. This CDR3 comprises 14 residues. The germline CDR1 and CDR2 sequences are SGDLS and YYNGEE. The CDR3 is CASSITSGAYEQYF.

The V call is TRBV5-1, the J call TRBJ2-2; TCRdb names TRBD1, which stays unverified in the absence of DNA. The length of the CDR3 is 14 residues. Germline assignment: CDR1 SGHRS and CDR2 YFSETQ. The CDR3: CASSLGQGSGELFF.

V is TRBV30 and J is TRBJ2-3; checking the TCRdb D call of TRBD1 is not possible without DNA. The germline CDR1 and CDR2 sequences are GTSNPN and SVGIG (reference sequence). The CDR3 runs 11 residues. The CDR3 here is CAWSGPGTQYF.

This CDR3 is CASSPRKETQYF. V gene TRBV18 combines with J gene TRBJ2-5. Germline CDR1 reads KGHSH; CDR2 reads LQKENI. The CDR3 length is 12 residues.

The rearrangement links TRBV7-9 to TRBJ2-6. The CDR3 is 13 amino acids. Germline V gives CDR1 SEHNR, CDR2 FQNEAQ (reference sequence). This chain's CDR3 is CASSGTGANVLTF.

The V and J genes are TRBV19 and TRBJ2-7; TCRdb outputs TRBD1, but without DNA this stays unchecked. CDR1 is LNHDA, CDR2 SQIVND, per germline (reference sequence). This CDR3 spans 15 amino acids. The chain's CDR3 is CASSAIPGQGYEQYF.

The rearrangement joins TRBV2 to TRBJ2-5; the D call from TCRdb, TRBD1, cannot be confirmed without DNA. The CDR3 contains 16 residues. CDR1 SNHLY and CDR2 FYNNEI come from the germline V gene. CDR3 loop: CASSPGTGGGGETQYF.

The chain carries TRBV18 and TRBJ1-3. The CDR3 covers 15 residues. CDR1 KGHSH and CDR2 LQKENI come from the germline V gene. The CDR3 loop is CASSPQQSSGNTIYF.

V is TRBV3-1 and J is TRBJ2-5; the D gene TCRdb calls, TRBD1, cannot be checked with no DNA. The CDR3 spans 16 residues. Germline V gene lookup returns CDR1 LGHDT and CDR2 YNNKEL (reference sequence). This CDR3 reads CASSRGEKAWQETQYF.

The chain recombines TRBV19 with TRBJ2-7. The CDR3 spans 14 residues. Germline lookup yields CDR1 LNHDA and CDR2 SQIVND (reference sequence). CDR3 in amino acids: CASSTGTDSYEQYF.